Listed here are 20 T cell receptor beta chains from one sample, sequenced in a study of T cell responses to AZD1222 COVID-19 vaccine (TCRdb year 2021). The sample's time point label is to be understood as: about 28 days (+/-7) after the second vaccine dose. The library came from the immunoSEQ multiplex PCR assay. TCRdb mirrors the immuneACCESS table, restricted to in-frame sequences. Some clones are absent from its copies; in checked studies, under half trace to an unresolved V gene, and the reason for the others is unknown. In this sample the table shows roughly 80,000 clones, over 75% of which occur a single time. The ten largest clonotypes hold about 3.5% of the sample. The sample in question was peripheral blood, obtained 28 days after the second AZD1222 dose. These receptor sequences come from an adult who received the AZD1222 COVID-19 vaccine.

The CDR3 DNA sequence: TGTGCCAGCAGTTACTCGCTGGACACCGGGGAGCTGTTTTTT. The encoded protein is CASSYSLDTGELFF. This chain uses TRBV6-5 with TRBJ2-2; no clear D. Germline V gives CDR1 MNHEY, CDR2 SVGAGI. This CDR3 has 14 amino acids. V lost 0 bases and J 3 bases, leaving 5 bases between the germline ends.

This clone appeared a few times. The chain carries TRBV2 and TRBJ1-6; possible D gene TRBD1, 6 bases. The ends were cut back, 7 bases at V and 8 bases at J, with 18 bases in the middle. CDR1 SNHLY and CDR2 FYNNEI come from the germline V gene. There are 15 residues in the CDR3. CDR3 nucleotides: TGTGCCAGCATAGATTGGCTACAGGGCGATTCACCCCTCCACTTT. Protein sequence: CASIDWLQGDSPLHF.

The chain carries TRBV7-8 and TRBJ1-4; D gene uncertain. The CDR3 covers 14 residues. Between the trimmed V and J ends, which lost 4 bases and 5 bases, there was a span of 11 bases. Germline CDR1 and CDR2: SGHVS and FQNEAQ. DNA for the CDR3: TGTGCCAGCAGCTACTTGGAAGGCAATGAAAAACTGTTTTTT. It codes for CASSYLEGNEKLFF.

This chain connects TRBV14 to TRBJ1-3, with D unresolved. The CDR3 is 14 amino acids. Per germline, CDR1 SGHDN and CDR2 FVKESK. Trimming left V 6 bases short and J 2 bases short, with 11 bases between. As DNA, the CDR3 is TGTGCCAGCAGTGTCTCTGGGCCTGGAAACACCATATATTTT. Protein: CASSVSGPGNTIYF.

This chain links TRBV11-2 with TRBJ1-1; 10 bases are shared with TRBD1. Germline V gives CDR1 SGHAT, CDR2 FQNNGV. J lost 2 bases, V lost 5 bases, and 2 bases had no gene match. The CDR3 totals 14 residues. The CDR3 sequence: CASSDRGLNTEAFF. The CDR3 DNA reads TGTGCCAGCAGCGACAGGGGGCTAAACACTGAAGCTTTCTTT.

The gene calls are TRBV6-5 and TRBJ2-7; 7 bases align to TRBD2. This CDR3 comprises 13 residues. V was clipped by 5 bases and J by 2 bases; unmatched bases: 3. Per germline, CDR1 MNHEY and CDR2 SVGAGI. CDR3 nucleotide sequence: TGTGCCAGCAGTCCGGGGGGAACCTACGAGCAGTACTTC. Encoded protein: CASSPGGTYEQYF.

This chain links TRBV9 with TRBJ2-2; D gene unclear. The CDR3 sequence is 15 residues long. The germline V and J ends were trimmed by 3 bases and 3 bases, with 12 bases remaining between them. The germline V gene encodes CDR1 SGDLS and CDR2 YYNGEE. The CDR3 here is CASSAPPQDTGELFF. DNA of the CDR3: TGTGCCAGCAGCGCCCCCCCTCAGGACACCGGGGAGCTGTTTTTT.

CDR3 bases: TGTGCCACCAGTCGACAGGGCTTCGATACGCAGTATTTT. It codes for CATSRQGFDTQYF. The genes are TRBV24-1 and TRBJ2-3; 7 bases match TRBD1. From germline, CDR1 is KGHDR and CDR2 SFDVKD. J lost 6 bases, V lost 6 bases, and 5 bases had no gene match. This CDR3 contains 13 residues.

V usage is TRBV20-1 and J usage is TRBJ2-1; unclear D gene. This CDR3 comprises 11 residues. The V end lost 6 bases, the J end lost 5 bases, and 8 bases lay between the germline ends. Per the germline V gene, CDR1 is DFQATT and CDR2 is SNEGSKA (reference sequence). In nucleotides, the CDR3 is TGCAGTGCACAGACCGACAATGAGCAGTTCTTC. Amino acid sequence: CSAQTDNEQFF.

The chain couples TRBV7-9 to TRBJ1-1, with D possibly TRBD1 on 5 matching bases. V lost 4 bases and J 1 base, leaving 13 bases between the germline ends. The CDR3 is 15 amino acids. Germline V gene lookup returns CDR1 SEHNR and CDR2 FQNEAQ (reference sequence). The CDR3, as DNA: TGTGCCAGCAGCTCCGATTGGAGGGGGAACACTGAAGCTTTCTTT. Its protein product is CASSSDWRGNTEAFF.

This chain uses TRBV29-1 with TRBJ2-5; 12 bases are shared with TRBD2. CDR3 length: 16 amino acids. Germline CDR1 and CDR2: SQVTM and ANQGSEA. The V and J ends lost 4 bases and 7 bases, in that order; junction bases with no gene match: 13. This CDR3 is CSVGLAGGPARGTQYF. CDR3 bases: TGCAGCGTTGGGCTAGCGGGAGGGCCGGCGAGGGGGACCCAGTACTTC.

The chain couples TRBV12-3 or TRBV12-4 to TRBJ2-1, with 7 bases fitting TRBD2. V shed 6 bases and J 6 bases; nucleotides not matched to a gene: 5. This CDR3 contains 13 residues. CDR3 amino acids: CASSRTSPNEQFF. The CDR3 DNA is TGTGCCAGCAGCAGGACTAGTCCCAATGAGCAGTTCTTC.

The genes are TRBV7-3 and TRBJ2-1; possibly TRBD2 for D (5 bases). Per the germline V gene, CDR1 is SGHTA and CDR2 is FQGTGA. CDR3 size: 15 residues. The V end was cut by 1 base, the J end by 0 bases, with 7 bases between. CDR3 residues: CASSLRLYSYNEQFF. CDR3 DNA sequence: TGTGCCAGCAGCTTAAGACTATACTCCTACAATGAGCAGTTCTTC.

V and J are TRBV30 and TRBJ1-2; D unresolved. The CDR3 length is 13 residues. The germline gives CDR1 GTSNPN, CDR2 SVGIG (reference sequence). Trimming shortened V by 4 bases and J by 6 bases, and 15 bases separated the two germline ends. The CDR3 here is CAWKGVLWHGYTF. In DNA form, the CDR3 reads TGTGCCTGGAAAGGCGTTTTGTGGCATGGCTACACCTTC.

The chain uses TRBV2 and TRBJ2-2; D unresolved. The ends were cut back, 2 bases at V and 4 bases at J, with 11 bases in the middle. Germline CDR1 and CDR2: SNHLY and FYNNEI. The CDR3 runs 15 residues. In DNA form, the CDR3 reads TGTGCCAGCAGTGAATATCGCGTGGGCACCGGGGAGCTGTTTTTT. It codes for CASSEYRVGTGELFF.

The chain links TRBV29-1 to TRBJ1-3, with D tentatively TRBD1 (6 bases). This CDR3 region has 13 residues. Deletions cut 7 bases from V and 0 bases from J, with 10 bases between. The V gene's germline CDR1 is SQVTM and CDR2 ANQGSEA. This CDR3 reads CSASGVSGNTIYF. The CDR3, as DNA: TGCAGCGCCTCAGGGGTCTCTGGAAACACCATATATTTT. The entire variable domain, with the rest obtained from reference TRBV29-1 and TRBJ1-3, is as follows: SAVISQKPSRDICQRGTSLTIQCQVDSQVTMMFWYRQQPGQSLTLIATANQGSEATYESGFVIDKFPISRPNLTFSTLTVSNMSPEDSSIYLCSASGVSGNTIYFGEGSWLTVV.

The genes are TRBV18 and TRBJ1-3; no definite D call. Germline loops: CDR1 KGHSH, CDR2 LQKENI. Trimming pared 2 bases from V and 0 bases from J, leaving 5 bases between. The length of the CDR3 is 14 residues. The DNA of the CDR3 is TGTGCCAGCTCACCAGGGCTCTCTGGAAACACCATATATTTT. Translating it yields CASSPGLSGNTIYF.

The rearrangement uses TRBV7-3 and TRBJ2-4; 7 positions agree with TRBD1. CDR3 length equals 16 residues. With V trimmed by 1 base and J by 0 bases, 3 bases remained unmatched. Germline assignment: CDR1 SGHTA and CDR2 FQGTGA. The CDR3 DNA sequence: TGTGCCAGCAGCTTAAGGCAGGGGGTAGCCAAAAACATTCAGTACTTC. Protein product: CASSLRQGVAKNIQYF.

The chain joins TRBV5-6 to TRBJ2-3, with 7 nucleotides matching TRBD2. This CDR3 has 12 amino acids. The V and J ends lost 7 bases and 6 bases, in that order; junction bases with no gene match: 5. The germline V gene has CDR1 SGHDT and CDR2 YYEEEE. CDR3 residues: CASSLSGDTQYF. The CDR3 DNA reads as TGTGCCAGCTCTCTTAGCGGGGATACGCAGTATTTT.

The CDR3 loop reads CSVEEYGGQAETQYF. The CDR3 DNA reads TGCAGCGTTGAAGAATACGGCGGCCAGGCGGAGACCCAGTACTTC. This chain links TRBV29-1 with TRBJ2-5; unclear D gene. The germline V and J ends were trimmed by 0 bases and 5 bases, with 16 bases remaining between them. This CDR3 region has 15 residues. The germline CDR1 and CDR2 sequences are SQVTM and ANQGSEA.